A single TCR beta chain is shown here with its context. The antigen remains undetermined. At the DNA level, this CDR3 is encoded by other sequences in the same sample as well. Germline V gene lookup returns CDR1 MDHEN and CDR2 SYDVKM. V lost 5 bases and J lost 4; bases outside the gene matches: 8. The CDR3 sequence is 14 residues long. Donors comprised only Caucasian adults living in Nashville, Tennessee. The data were obtained in a study of shared clonotypes between healthy human individuals. Findings of the study overall: The sampled material consisted only of blood, and tissue repertoires are likely to differ.

The assay ran at deep level. Here immunoSEQ multiplex PCR was the method, and the copy in TCRdb shows in-frame clones only, minus some. This sample has about 520,000 clones; about 78% occur once, and the top ten carry about 12%. Sample: PBMCs. This TCR was recovered from a woman aged 40 to 50 in good health. Some clones in this sample may be carry-over from other donors' samples. The chain is built from TRBV28 and TRBJ2-7; TRBD1 matches at 7 bases. The DNA of the CDR3 is TGTGCCAGCAGTGGCCGGGACAGAGGATACGAGCAGTACTTC. Residues: CASSGRDRGYEQYF.